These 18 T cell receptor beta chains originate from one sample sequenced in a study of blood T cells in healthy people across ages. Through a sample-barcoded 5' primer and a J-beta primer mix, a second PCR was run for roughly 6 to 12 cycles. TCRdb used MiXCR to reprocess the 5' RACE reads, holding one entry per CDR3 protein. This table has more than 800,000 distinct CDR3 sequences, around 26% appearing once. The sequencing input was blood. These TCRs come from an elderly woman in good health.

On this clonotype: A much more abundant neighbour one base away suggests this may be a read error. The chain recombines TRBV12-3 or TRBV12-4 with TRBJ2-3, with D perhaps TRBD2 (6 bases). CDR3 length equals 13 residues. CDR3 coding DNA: TGTGCCACTCAAGCGGGTAGCACAGATGCGCAGTATTTT. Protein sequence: CATQAGSTDAQYF.

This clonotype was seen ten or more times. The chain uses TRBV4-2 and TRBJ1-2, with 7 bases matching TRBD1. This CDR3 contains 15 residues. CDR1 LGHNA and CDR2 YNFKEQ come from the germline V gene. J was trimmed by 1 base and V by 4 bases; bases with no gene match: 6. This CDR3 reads CASSLDRAINYGYTF. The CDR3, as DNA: TGTGCCAGCAGCCTCGACAGGGCAATTAACTATGGCTACACCTTC.

The CDR3 sequence is CASSPAGQGSNYGYTF. In DNA, the CDR3 is TGTGCCAGCTCACCAGCGGGACAGGGCTCAAACTATGGCTACACCTTC. V is TRBV18 and J is TRBJ1-2, with TRBD1 matching 9 bases. J was trimmed by 2 bases and V by 2 bases; bases with no gene match: 6. Germline V lookup: CDR1 KGHSH, CDR2 LQKENI. The CDR3 is made up of 16 amino acids.

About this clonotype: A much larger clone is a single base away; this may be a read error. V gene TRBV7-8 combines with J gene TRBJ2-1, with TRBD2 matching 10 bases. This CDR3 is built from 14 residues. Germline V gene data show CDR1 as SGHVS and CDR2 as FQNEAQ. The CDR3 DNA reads TGTGTCAGCAGCCTCGAGCGGGGGGGCCTTTCCCAGTTCTTC. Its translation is CVSSLERGGLSQFF.

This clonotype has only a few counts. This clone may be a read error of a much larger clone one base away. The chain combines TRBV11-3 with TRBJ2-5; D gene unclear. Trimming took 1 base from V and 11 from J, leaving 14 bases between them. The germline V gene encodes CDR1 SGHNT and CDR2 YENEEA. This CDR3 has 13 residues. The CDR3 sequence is CASSLVGPNEQYF. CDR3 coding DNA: TGTGCCAGCAGCTTAGTGGGTCCCAATGAGCAGTACTTC.

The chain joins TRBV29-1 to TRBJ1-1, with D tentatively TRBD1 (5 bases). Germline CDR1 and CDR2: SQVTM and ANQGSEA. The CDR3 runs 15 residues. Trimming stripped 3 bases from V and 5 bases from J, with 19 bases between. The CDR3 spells CSVDVVPGRRTEAFF. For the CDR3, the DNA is TGCAGCGTTGATGTAGTCCCGGGACGTAGGACTGAAGCTTTCTTT.

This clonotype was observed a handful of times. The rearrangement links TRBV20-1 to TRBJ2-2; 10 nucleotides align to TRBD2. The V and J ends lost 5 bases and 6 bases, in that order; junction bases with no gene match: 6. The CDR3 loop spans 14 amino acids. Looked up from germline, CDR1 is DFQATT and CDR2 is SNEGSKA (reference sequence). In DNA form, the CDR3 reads TGCAGTGCTGCCCTAGCGGGGGAGGCCGGGGAGCTGTTTTTT. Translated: CSAALAGEAGELFF.

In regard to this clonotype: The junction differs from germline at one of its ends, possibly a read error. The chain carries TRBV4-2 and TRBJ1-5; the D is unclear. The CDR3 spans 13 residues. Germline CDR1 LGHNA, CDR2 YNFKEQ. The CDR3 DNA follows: TGTGTCAGCAGCCAAGTCAGAAATCAGCCCCAGCATTTT. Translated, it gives CVSSQVRNQPQHF.

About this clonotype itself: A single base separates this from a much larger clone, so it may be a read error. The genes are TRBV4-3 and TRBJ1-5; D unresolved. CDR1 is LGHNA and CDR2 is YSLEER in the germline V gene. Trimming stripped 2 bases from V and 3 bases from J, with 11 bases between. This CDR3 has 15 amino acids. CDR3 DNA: TGCGCCAGCAGCCAATATGCGGGCTACAATCAGCCCCAGCATTTT. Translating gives CASSQYAGYNQPQHF.

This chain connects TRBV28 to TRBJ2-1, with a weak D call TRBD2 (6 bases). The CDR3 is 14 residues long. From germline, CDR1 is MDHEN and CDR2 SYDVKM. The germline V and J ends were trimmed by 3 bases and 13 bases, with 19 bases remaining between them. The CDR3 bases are TGTGCCAGCAGTTTCGGAGGGGCCCAAGAGACCCAGTTCTTC. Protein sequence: CASSFGGAQETQFF. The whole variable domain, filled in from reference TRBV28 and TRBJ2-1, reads DVKVTQSSRYLVKRTGEKVFLECVQDMDHENMFWYRQDPGLGLRLIYFSYDVKMKEKGDIPEGYSVSREKKERFSLILESASTNQTSMYLCASSFGGAQETQFFGPGTRLTVL.

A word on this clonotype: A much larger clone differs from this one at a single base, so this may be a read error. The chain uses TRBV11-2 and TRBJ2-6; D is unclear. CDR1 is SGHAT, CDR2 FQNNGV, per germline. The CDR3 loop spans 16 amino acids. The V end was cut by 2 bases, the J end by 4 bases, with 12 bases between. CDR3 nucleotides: TGTGCCAGCAGCTTAATATCCATTGGGGGGGCCAACGTCCTGACTTTC. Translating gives CASSLISIGGANVLTF.

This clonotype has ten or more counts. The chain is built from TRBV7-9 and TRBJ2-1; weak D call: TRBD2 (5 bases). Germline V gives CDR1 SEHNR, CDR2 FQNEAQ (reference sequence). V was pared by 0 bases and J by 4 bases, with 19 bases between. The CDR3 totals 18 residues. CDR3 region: CASSLAPRTLTNYNEQFF. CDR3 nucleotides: TGTGCCAGCAGCTTAGCCCCCCGGACCTTGACTAATTACAATGAGCAGTTCTTC.

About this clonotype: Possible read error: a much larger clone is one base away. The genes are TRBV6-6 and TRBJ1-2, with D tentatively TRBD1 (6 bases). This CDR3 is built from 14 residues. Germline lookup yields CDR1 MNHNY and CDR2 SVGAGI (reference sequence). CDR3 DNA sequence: TGTGCCAGCCGTTACCGAACAGGGAACTATGGCTACACCTTC. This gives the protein CASRYRTGNYGYTF.

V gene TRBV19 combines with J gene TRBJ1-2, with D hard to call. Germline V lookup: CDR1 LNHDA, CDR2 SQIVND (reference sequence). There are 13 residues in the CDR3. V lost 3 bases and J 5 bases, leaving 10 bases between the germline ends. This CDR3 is CASSIRSSYGYTF. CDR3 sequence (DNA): TGTGCCAGTAGTATCCGCTCAAGTTATGGCTACACCTTC.

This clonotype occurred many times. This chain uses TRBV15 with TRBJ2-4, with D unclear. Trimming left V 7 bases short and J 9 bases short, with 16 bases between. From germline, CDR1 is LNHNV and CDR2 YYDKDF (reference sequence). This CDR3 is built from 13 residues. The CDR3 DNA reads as TGTGCCACCACCCTTTCCCCCAAATCCATTCAGTACTTC. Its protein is CATTLSPKSIQYF. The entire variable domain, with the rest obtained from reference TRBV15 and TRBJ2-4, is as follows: DAMVIQNPRYQVTQFGKPVTLSCSQTLNHNVMYWYQQKSSQAPKLLFHYYDKDFNNEADTPDNFQSRRPNTSFCFLDIRSPGLGDTAMYLCATTLSPKSIQYFGAGTRLSVL.

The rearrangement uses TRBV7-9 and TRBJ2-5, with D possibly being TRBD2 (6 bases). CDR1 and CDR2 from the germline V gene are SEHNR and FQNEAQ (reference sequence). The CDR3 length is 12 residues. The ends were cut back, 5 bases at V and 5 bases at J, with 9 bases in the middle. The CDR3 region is CASSPGVETQYF. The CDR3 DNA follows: TGTGCCAGCAGCCCGGGGGTGGAGACCCAGTACTTC. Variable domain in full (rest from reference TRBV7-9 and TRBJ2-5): DTGVSQNPRHKITKRGQNVTFRCDPISEHNRLYWYRQTLGQGPEFLTYFQNEAQLEKSRLLSDRFSAERPKGSFSTLEIQRTEQGDSAMYLCASSPGVETQYFGPGTRLLVL.

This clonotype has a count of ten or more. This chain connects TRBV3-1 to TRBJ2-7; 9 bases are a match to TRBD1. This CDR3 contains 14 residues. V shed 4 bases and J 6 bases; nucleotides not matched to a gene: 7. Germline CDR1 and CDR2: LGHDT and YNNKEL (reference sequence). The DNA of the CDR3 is TGTGCCAGCAGCCCAGGGACAGGGCCTGGCGAGCAGTACTTC. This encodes CASSPGTGPGEQYF.

The CDR3 DNA is TGTGCCAGCAGGGGTTTCACAGATACGCAGTATTTT. It translates to CASRGFTDTQYF. The rearrangement links TRBV28 to TRBJ2-3, with D hard to call. Germline lookup yields CDR1 MDHEN and CDR2 SYDVKM. The CDR3 sequence is 12 residues long. V gave up 6 bases and J gave up 2 bases, with 6 bases separating them. Combining the CDR3 with reference TRBV28 and TRBJ2-3 gives the whole variable domain DVKVTQSSRYLVKRTGEKVFLECVQDMDHENMFWYRQDPGLGLRLIYFSYDVKMKEKGDIPEGYSVSREKKERFSLILESASTNQTSMYLCASRGFTDTQYFGPGTRLTVL.